A single sample gave rise to the 26 T cell receptor beta chains below, sequenced in a study of OX40 agonist ivuxolimab in advanced cancers. Repertoires were generated with immunoSEQ multiplex PCR, while TCRdb's copy carries only in-frame clones and drops some. Among over 100,000 clones, 80% to 90% were seen once, and the ten largest hold 0.5% to 0.7%. Sequenced material: CD4+ or CD8+ T cells sorted from blood, taken in a trial of the OX40 agonist ivuxolimab. The source of these receptors is an adult with an advanced solid tumor such as melanoma, head and neck, liver or kidney cancer.

The V and J genes are TRBV2 and TRBJ1-2; D possibly corresponds to TRBD1 (6 bases). Germline V CDR1 and CDR2: SNHLY, FYNNEI. V dropped 5 bases and J dropped 13 bases, with 20 bases sitting between them. The CDR3 totals 13 residues. The CDR3 sequence is CASSTDLTGVCTF. The CDR3 bases are TGTGCCAGCAGTACTGACCTGACAGGTGTTTGCACCTTC.

This chain joins TRBV6-6 and TRBJ1-1, with TRBD1 as a possible D gene (5 bases). V shed 7 bases and J shed 5 bases, with 17 bases lying between them. This CDR3 is built from 14 residues. Germline CDR1 reads MNHNY; CDR2 reads SVGAGI (reference sequence). CDR3 DNA: TGTGCCAGCACCGAACGGGGCCGGGGGACTGAAGCTTTCTTT. Amino acids: CASTERGRGTEAFF.

In its sample, this clone was seen once. This chain connects TRBV11-1 to TRBJ2-7; D is perhaps TRBD1 (6 bases). This CDR3 has 15 amino acids. Trimming removed 2 bases from V and 4 bases from J, with 15 bases in between. Germline CDR1 and CDR2: SGHAT and FQDESV (reference sequence). This CDR3 reads CASSLYSGTFYEQYF. CDR3 in DNA: TGTGCCAGCAGCTTATATTCTGGGACATTTTACGAGCAGTACTTC.

The chain couples TRBV5-1 to TRBJ1-1; possibly TRBD1 for D (5 bases). V was clipped by 2 bases and J by 4 bases, with 15 bases between them. The CDR3 consists of 15 residues. From germline, CDR1 is SGHRS and CDR2 YFSETQ. CDR3 residues: CASSLLGTDGTEAFF. Here the CDR3 DNA reads TGCGCCAGCAGCTTACTGGGGACGGATGGCACTGAAGCTTTCTTT.

The V gene is TRBV5-4, the J gene TRBJ2-7; 12 bases match TRBD2. V shed 2 bases and J 7 bases; nucleotides not matched to a gene: 7. The CDR3 covers 15 residues. From germline, CDR1 is SGHNT and CDR2 YYREEE (reference sequence). CDR3 residues: CASSFPSGGAGEQYF. In DNA, the CDR3 is TGTGCCAGCAGCTTCCCTAGCGGGGGGGCTGGAGAGCAGTACTTC. Looking up the rest from reference TRBV5-4 and TRBJ2-7 gives the full variable domain: ETGVTQSPTHLIKTRGQQVTLRCSSQSGHNTVSWYQQALGQGPQFIFQYYREEENGRGNFPPRFSGLQFPNYSSELNVNALELDDSALYLCASSFPSGGAGEQYFGPGTRLTVT.

The rearrangement uses TRBV7-8 and TRBJ1-1, with 7 bases that match TRBD1. V shed 5 bases and J 2 bases; nucleotides not matched to a gene: 8. CDR1 is SGHVS, CDR2 FQNEAQ, per germline. This CDR3 contains 15 residues. The CDR3 reads CASSPLGTANTEAFF. The CDR3 DNA is TGTGCCAGCAGCCCATTAGGGACAGCCAACACTGAAGCTTTCTTT.

The chain recombines TRBV18 with TRBJ1-4; D is undetermined. The CDR3 loop spans 14 amino acids. Deletions cut 0 bases from V and 5 bases from J, with 7 bases between. Germline V gene sequence: CDR1 KGHSH, CDR2 LQKENI. The CDR3 DNA follows: TGTGCCAGCTCACCACCGAATTGGAATGAAAAACTGTTTTTT. Amino acid sequence: CASSPPNWNEKLFF.

This clone has more than one count but fewer than ten. The CDR3 DNA reads as TGTGCCAGCAGCCCTGGGGACAGAAGATCGAACACTGAAGCTTTCTTT. This sequence encodes CASSPGDRRSNTEAFF. The chain recombines TRBV14 with TRBJ1-1; 7 bases map to TRBD1. Trimming removed 4 bases from V and 1 base from J; junction bases left unmatched: 9. CDR3 size: 16 residues. Germline assignment: CDR1 SGHDN and CDR2 FVKESK.

The chain recombines TRBV2 with TRBJ2-7; possibly TRBD2 for D (7 bases). Germline CDR1 and CDR2: SNHLY and FYNNEI. V shed 6 bases and J shed 6 bases, with 18 bases lying between them. This CDR3 spans 14 amino acids. CDR3 loop: CASRIGGRVGEQYF. CDR3 nucleotide sequence: TGTGCCAGCAGAATAGGGGGGAGGGTCGGCGAGCAGTACTTC.

V and J are TRBV7-3 and TRBJ2-3, with TRBD1 as a possible D gene (7 bases). Germline V gene data show CDR1 as SGHTA and CDR2 as FQGTGA. Trimming removed 4 bases at V and 3 bases at J, with 17 bases between. The CDR3 covers 16 residues. The CDR3 nucleotides read TGTGCCAGCAGCTCGACAGGGACTGGTGTTACAGATACGCAGTATTTT. This gives the protein CASSSTGTGVTDTQYF.

CDR3 sequence (DNA): TGTGCCAGCAGCTTAGGGCAGTCTGGCTACACCTTC. It specifies CASSLGQSGYTF. The V call is TRBV7-2, the J call TRBJ1-2; no definite D call. This CDR3 spans 12 amino acids. The V end lost 1 base, the J end lost 7 bases, and 7 bases lay between the germline ends. Germline lookup yields CDR1 SGHTA and CDR2 FQGNSA.

V is TRBV10-1 and J is TRBJ2-7, with D possibly matching TRBD1 (7 bases). V lost 6 bases, J lost 4 bases, and 16 bases lay in between. The CDR3 runs 14 residues. Germline V gives CDR1 WNHNN, CDR2 SYGVQD (reference sequence). DNA for the CDR3: TGCGCCAGCAGGAGGGGGGACAGAGCATACGAGCAGTACTTC. Its translation is CASRRGDRAYEQYF.

The rearrangement uses TRBV4-1 and TRBJ1-5, with D unresolved. Deletions cut 0 bases from V and 7 bases from J, with 7 bases between. The germline CDR1 and CDR2 sequences are MGHRA and YSYEKL. The CDR3 covers 13 residues. The CDR3 DNA reads as TGCGCCAGCAGCCAAGAACGCTCCCAGCCCCAGCATTTT. Amino acids: CASSQERSQPQHF.

The chain carries TRBV6-1 and TRBJ2-7; D may be TRBD1 or TRBD2 (6 bases each). The germline V and J ends were trimmed by 8 bases and 5 bases, with 19 bases remaining between them. Germline-derived CDR1 and CDR2 are MNHNS and SASEGT. CDR3 length: 14 amino acids. CDR3 coding DNA: TGTGCCAGCCGAAGTAAACAGGGCGGGGACGAGCAGTACTTC. Protein: CASRSKQGGDEQYF.

V gene TRBV7-8 combines with J gene TRBJ1-3; possible D gene TRBD1, 5 bases. V lost 0 bases, J lost 2 bases, and 11 bases lay in between. Germline CDR1 SGHVS, CDR2 FQNEAQ. The CDR3 is made up of 16 amino acids. CDR3 nucleotides: TGTGCCAGCAGCTTAGCGCCCGCAGGGACTGGAAACACCATATATTTT. Amino acids: CASSLAPAGTGNTIYF. The full variable domain, in which reference TRBV7-8 and TRBJ1-3 provide the parts outside the CDR3, is GAGVSQSPRYKVAKRGQDVALRCDPISGHVSLFWYQQALGQGPEFLTYFQNEAQLDKSGLPSDRFFAERPEGSVSTLKIQRTQQEDSAVYLCASSLAPAGTGNTIYFGEGSWLTVV.

The V gene is TRBV14, the J gene TRBJ1-2, with 7 bases identical to TRBD1. Germline V gene data show CDR1 as SGHDN and CDR2 as FVKESK. J gave up 4 bases and V 4 bases, and 6 bases lay outside the gene matches. The CDR3 runs to 14 residues. This chain's CDR3 is CASSPLGTVYGYTF. In DNA form, the CDR3 reads TGTGCCAGCAGCCCCCTCGGGACAGTCTATGGCTACACCTTC. Using reference TRBV14 and TRBJ1-2 for the parts outside the CDR3, the full variable domain is EAGVTQFPSHSVIEKGQTVTLRCDPISGHDNLYWYRRVMGKEIKFLLHFVKESKQDESGMPNNRFLAERTGGTYSTLKVQPAELEDSGVYFCASSPLGTVYGYTFGSGTRLTVV.

The J gene is TRBJ2-7, the V gene TRBV28, with 8 bases identical to TRBD1. Unmatched junction bases numbered 6, after V lost 6 bases and J lost 2 bases. Germline loops: CDR1 MDHEN, CDR2 SYDVKM. The CDR3 covers 14 residues. Here the CDR3 DNA reads TGTGCCAGCAGCACACCGGGACAGGCCTACGAGCAGTACTTC. It translates to CASSTPGQAYEQYF.

The chain links TRBV18 to TRBJ2-7; 8 nucleotides agree with TRBD1. The CDR3 has 17 amino acids. Unmatched junction bases numbered 14, after V lost 0 bases and J lost 7 bases. CDR1 KGHSH and CDR2 LQKENI come from the germline V gene. The CDR3 DNA reads TGTGCCAGCTCACCACCCGACAGGGGCGCGGGCCTTTGGGAGCAGTACTTC. Encoded protein: CASSPPDRGAGLWEQYF.

The V gene is TRBV7-8, the J gene TRBJ2-2; no firm D call. CDR3 size: 15 residues. CDR1 is SGHVS, CDR2 FQNEAQ, per germline. Trimming removed 0 bases at V and 1 base at J, with 6 bases between. CDR3 loop: CASSLAPENTGELFF. The CDR3 DNA sequence: TGTGCCAGCAGCTTAGCCCCGGAGAACACCGGGGAGCTGTTTTTT.

The V and J genes are TRBV30 and TRBJ2-1; D might be TRBD1 or TRBD2, each matching 5 bases. This CDR3 has 13 amino acids. The V gene lost 5 bases and the J gene lost 5 bases, with 13 bases spanning the gap. Germline V gene data show CDR1 as GTSNPN and CDR2 as SVGIG (reference sequence). The CDR3 DNA reads TGTGCCTGGGGAACCGGGGCCGACAATGAGCAGTTCTTC. This encodes CAWGTGADNEQFF.

This clone was observed once. V usage is TRBV30 and J usage is TRBJ2-1, with 7 bases lining up with TRBD1. CDR1 is GTSNPN and CDR2 is SVGIG in the germline V gene (reference sequence). The CDR3 has 15 amino acids. Trimming took 2 bases from V and 4 from J; bases not matched to a gene: 8. Here the CDR3 DNA reads TGTGCCTGGAGTATAATGGGACAGAGTTACAATGAGCAGTTCTTC. Encoded protein: CAWSIMGQSYNEQFF.

This chain links TRBV6-1 with TRBJ1-4; the D is unclear. The germline V gene has CDR1 MNHNS and CDR2 SASEGT. The CDR3 length is 15 residues. V dropped 3 bases and J dropped 0 bases, with 8 bases sitting between them. CDR3 sequence reads: CASSDQIATNEKLFF. CDR3 sequence (DNA): TGTGCCAGCAGTGACCAGATAGCAACTAATGAAAAACTGTTTTTT.

The CDR3 bases are TGTGCCAGCACCGGGACAGCGGGGGGAGATACGCAGTATTTT. The encoded protein is CASTGTAGGDTQYF. The V call is TRBV27, the J call TRBJ2-3, with 9 bases lining up with TRBD2. J lost 5 bases, V lost 7 bases, and 7 bases had no gene match. Looked up from germline, CDR1 is MNHEY and CDR2 is SMNVEV (reference sequence). This CDR3 has 14 amino acids.

The gene calls are TRBV7-9 and TRBJ2-4, with D perhaps matching TRBD1 or TRBD2 (5 bases each). The CDR3 consists of 14 residues. Germline V gene lookup returns CDR1 SEHNR and CDR2 FQNEAQ (reference sequence). V lost 3 bases and J 3 bases, leaving 9 bases between the germline ends. The CDR3 region has the DNA TGTGCCAGCAGCTTGGGGGTCGGCAAAAACATTCAGTACTTC. This codes for CASSLGVGKNIQYF.

The rearrangement joins TRBV30 to TRBJ2-7; 8 nucleotides align to TRBD1. Trimming removed 5 bases from V and 9 bases from J; junction bases left unmatched: 9. The CDR3 length is 12 residues. CDR1 and CDR2 from the germline V gene are GTSNPN and SVGIG (reference sequence). The CDR3 reads CAWDRGMFGQYF. CDR3 bases: TGTGCCTGGGACAGGGGCATGTTTGGGCAGTACTTC.

The chain links TRBV28 to TRBJ2-5; tentatively, D is TRBD1 or TRBD2 (6 bases each). The ends were cut back, 4 bases at V and 1 base at J, with 19 bases in the middle. This CDR3 is 17 amino acids long. Germline V gene sequence: CDR1 MDHEN, CDR2 SYDVKM. The CDR3 loop is CASSSPGAAESQETQYF. The CDR3 bases are TGTGCCAGCAGTTCCCCGGGGGCAGCGGAGTCCCAAGAGACCCAGTACTTC. Full variable domain (rest looked up from reference TRBV28 and TRBJ2-5): DVKVTQSSRYLVKRTGEKVFLECVQDMDHENMFWYRQDPGLGLRLIYFSYDVKMKEKGDIPEGYSVSREKKERFSLILESASTNQTSMYLCASSSPGAAESQETQYFGPGTRLLVL.